This T cell receptor (beta chain) was sequenced in a study of OX40 agonist ivuxolimab in advanced cancers. Trimming shortened V by 10 bases and J by 4 bases, and 17 bases separated the two germline ends. The CDR3 contains 14 residues. Germline V gene data show CDR1 as MNHEY and CDR2 as SVGAGI. Systemic immunosuppression or autoimmune disease history was grounds to exclude patients. Sequencing used immunoSEQ multiplex PCR; TCRdb keeps in-frame clones, though not all of them. In the table there are under 80,000 clones, roughly 91% of which are singletons. This clonotype was obtained from an adult with an advanced solid tumor such as melanoma, head and neck, liver or kidney cancer. The material was CD4+ or CD8+ T cells sorted from blood, obtained in a trial of the OX40 agonist ivuxolimab. V gene TRBV6-5 combines with J gene TRBJ1-5; a possible D gene is TRBD1 (6 bases). CDR3 region: CATAAWGRNQPQHF. The CDR3 bases are TGTGCCACTGCCGCGTGGGGGCGGAATCAGCCCCAGCATTTT.